This entry describes one TCR beta chain. TCRdb analysed the 5' RACE reads with MiXCR anew, one entry per CDR3 protein. The table lists a few hundred thousand distinct CDR3 sequences, approximately 8.6% of them singletons. Healthy Caucasians, and only they, were the donors. The source of the sample is a study of identical twins. This same sample was also taken into another study, of yellow fever vaccine responses in identical twins.

The TCR comes from a woman between 18 and 30 years old in good health. Sequencing input: CD8+ T cells sorted from blood.

The CDR3, as DNA: TGCAGCGTGATAGGAGGGTCTGAGGATGAAAAACTGTTTTTT. This codes for CSVIGGSEDEKLFF. This sequence joins TRBV29-1 and TRBJ1-4, with D unclear. Per germline, CDR1 SQVTM and CDR2 ANQGSEA. This CDR3 has 14 amino acids. Deletions cut 6 bases from V and 6 bases from J, with 17 bases between.